The 30 T cell receptor beta chains in this list originate from one sample, sequenced in a study of blood T cell repertoires in COVID-19. The assay was immunoSEQ multiplex PCR, and TCRdb's table has in-frame clones only and misses some. Among roughly 350,000 clones listed, about 90% were seen once. Sequencing input: peripheral blood. All receptors derive from a woman in her forties or fifties with COVID-19, enrolled during active disease.

This chain uses TRBV5-1 with TRBJ2-7; 9 nucleotides line up with TRBD1. This CDR3 is 15 amino acids long. Germline loops: CDR1 SGHRS, CDR2 YFSETQ. Losses at the gene ends were 3 bases for V and 6 bases for J; bases not matched to a gene: 10. The CDR3 sequence is CASSSFPTGGGEQYF. The DNA for the CDR3 is TGCGCCAGCAGCTCCTTTCCCACAGGGGGCGGCGAGCAGTACTTC.

J is TRBJ1-4 and V is TRBV29-1; no definite D call. Trimming pared 6 bases from V and 5 bases from J, leaving 10 bases between. CDR3 length: 12 amino acids. In germline, CDR1 is SQVTM, CDR2 ANQGSEA. In nucleotides, the CDR3 is TGCAGCGTGGCTACCGGGAATGAAAAACTGTTTTTT. Encoded protein: CSVATGNEKLFF.

The chain links TRBV5-1 to TRBJ2-2; possible D gene TRBD2, 7 bases. The V gene lost 0 bases and the J gene lost 4 bases, with 13 bases spanning the gap. The CDR3 runs 16 residues. CDR1 and CDR2 from the germline V gene are SGHRS and YFSETQ. The DNA for the CDR3 is TGCGCCAGCAGCTTGGTCGGGGGGCAAGGCACCGGGGAGCTGTTTTTT. This sequence encodes CASSLVGGQGTGELFF. The complete variable domain, with remaining parts taken from reference TRBV5-1 and TRBJ2-2, reads KAGVTQTPRYLIKTRGQQVTLSCSPISGHRSVSWYQQTPGQGLQFLFEYFSETQRNKGNFPGRFSGRQFSNSRSEMNVSTLELGDSALYLCASSLVGGQGTGELFFGEGSRLTVL.

This sequence joins TRBV6-6 and TRBJ1-2, with 7 positions matching TRBD1. J was trimmed by 8 bases and V by 5 bases; bases with no gene match: 8. This CDR3 has 13 amino acids. Per the germline V gene, CDR1 is MNHNY and CDR2 is SVGAGI (reference sequence). Here the CDR3 reads CASSHGDRRGYTF. As DNA, the CDR3 is TGTGCCAGCAGTCATGGGGACAGACGAGGCTACACCTTC.

The J gene is TRBJ2-7, the V gene TRBV27, with 7 bases aligning to TRBD2. This CDR3 comprises 14 residues. Losses at the gene ends were 5 bases for V and 9 bases for J; bases not matched to a gene: 13. Germline V gene data show CDR1 as MNHEY and CDR2 as SMNVEV (reference sequence). In nucleotides, the CDR3 is TGTGCCAGCAGTCCCGGGACTAACCTTCTGGTGCAGTACTTC. Its protein is CASSPGTNLLVQYF.

CDR3 sequence: CASSPRGQGGYNEQFF. For the CDR3, the DNA is TGTGCCAGCAGCCCGAGGGGACAGGGGGGTTACAATGAGCAGTTCTTC. The chain couples TRBV13 to TRBJ2-1, with TRBD1 matching over 11 bases. CDR3 length: 16 residues. The trim removed 5 bases at V and 4 bases at J, leaving 7 bases unmatched. Per germline, CDR1 PRHDT and CDR2 FYEKMQ (reference sequence).

This chain connects TRBV12-5 to TRBJ1-1, with 7 bases that match TRBD1. Germline CDR1 LGHNT, CDR2 FRNRAP. Trimming removed 5 bases from V and 3 bases from J; junction bases left unmatched: 9. This CDR3 is built from 15 residues. CDR3 nucleotides: TGTGCTAGTGGTCCCCCGGGGCAGGGGGACACTGAAGCTTTCTTT. Amino acid sequence: CASGPPGQGDTEAFF.

The J gene is TRBJ1-2, the V gene TRBV6-5; 8 bases line up with TRBD1. After removal of 7 bases from V and 7 bases from J, the junction contained 11 bases not matched to a gene. CDR1 and CDR2 (germline): MNHEY, SVGAGI. CDR3 length equals 14 residues. Here the CDR3 reads CASKPLTGGIGYTF. In DNA, the CDR3 is TGTGCCAGCAAACCCCTTACAGGGGGGATTGGCTACACCTTC.

The V gene is TRBV2, the J gene TRBJ1-2, with 7 bases identical to TRBD1. The CDR3 length is 14 residues. Trimming at V came to 1 base and at J to 6 bases, leaving 5 bases not matched to a gene. Looked up from germline, CDR1 is SNHLY and CDR2 is FYNNEI. CDR3 bases: TGTGCCAGCAGTGAAGACAGGGGCCCAAATGGCTACACCTTC. Protein: CASSEDRGPNGYTF.

This clone was recorded once. The chain couples TRBV7-9 to TRBJ1-1; TRBD1 matches at 8 bases. The germline CDR1 and CDR2 sequences are SEHNR and FQNEAQ (reference sequence). The CDR3 consists of 13 residues. J lost 4 bases, V lost 5 bases, and 3 bases had no gene match. CDR3 in DNA: TGTGCCAGCAGCGTCGACAGGGGCACTGAAGCTTTCTTT. The encoded protein is CASSVDRGTEAFF.

This clone is a singleton in its sample. The chain joins TRBV6-5 to TRBJ1-4; tentatively, D is TRBD1 (6 bases). Germline-derived CDR1 and CDR2 are MNHEY and SVGAGI. This CDR3 contains 14 residues. The V end was cut by 5 bases, the J end by 5 bases, with 12 bases between. CDR3 residues: CASSTGTRNEKLFF. The CDR3 region has the DNA TGTGCCAGCAGTACCGGGACACGGAATGAAAAACTGTTTTTT.

The genes are TRBV27 and TRBJ2-5; 9 bases fit TRBD1. The germline CDR1 and CDR2 sequences are MNHEY and SMNVEV (reference sequence). This CDR3 contains 17 residues. J lost 2 bases, V lost 5 bases, and 12 bases had no gene match. CDR3 region: CASSPQGNRGRQETQYF. The CDR3 region has the DNA TGTGCCAGCAGTCCGCAGGGAAACAGGGGGCGACAAGAGACCCAGTACTTC.

This clone appeared once. The rearrangement uses TRBV10-1 and TRBJ2-3, with TRBD2 identical over 7 bases. Trimming removed 5 bases from V and 1 base from J; junction bases left unmatched: 6. Germline CDR1 reads WNHNN; CDR2 reads SYGVQD (reference sequence). The CDR3 covers 15 residues. The CDR3 coding sequence is TGCGCCAGCAGTCCTAAGGGACTACGCACAGATACGCAGTATTTT. Translation gives CASSPKGLRTDTQYF.

CDR3 residues: CASSLNILAGVQETQYF. For the CDR3, the DNA is TGTGCCAGCAGCTTGAATATTCTAGCGGGGGTACAAGAGACCCAGTACTTC. The genes are TRBV5-4 and TRBJ2-5, with 10 bases that match TRBD2. The CDR3 consists of 17 residues. CDR1 and CDR2 (germline): SGHNT, YYREEE (reference sequence). The V and J ends lost 1 base and 2 bases, in that order; junction bases with no gene match: 8.

The V call is TRBV5-5, the J call TRBJ1-1, with 10 bases lining up with TRBD1. The CDR3 totals 16 residues. Germline lookup yields CDR1 SGHKS and CDR2 YYEKEE (reference sequence). Losses at the gene ends were 2 bases for V and 2 bases for J; bases not matched to a gene: 6. Here the CDR3 reads CASSLAGTGDNTEAFF. In DNA, the CDR3 is TGTGCCAGCAGCTTAGCCGGGACAGGGGACAACACTGAAGCTTTCTTT.

The chain joins TRBV4-3 to TRBJ2-4, with 7 bases identical to TRBD1. The V and J ends lost 4 bases and 7 bases, in that order; junction bases with no gene match: 4. Germline V gene data show CDR1 as LGHNA and CDR2 as YSLEER. The CDR3 spans 13 residues. The CDR3 region has the DNA TGCGCCAGCAGCCCTGACAGGGAGAACATTCAGTACTTC. Translation: CASSPDRENIQYF.

There are a few counts of this clone. This chain joins TRBV3-1 (or the pseudogene TRBV3-2) and TRBJ1-2; 7 nucleotides align to TRBD1. From germline, CDR1 is LGHDT and CDR2 YNNKEL (reference sequence). The CDR3 contains 14 residues. J gave up 8 bases and V 4 bases, and 10 bases lay outside the gene matches. The CDR3 sequence: CASSLSQGLGGYTF. As DNA, the CDR3 is TGTGCCAGCAGCCTATCACAGGGGCTTGGAGGCTACACCTTC.

As DNA, the CDR3 is TGTGCCAGCAGTCTGCAGGGGACCACTGAAGCTTTCTTT. It specifies CASSLQGTTEAFF. The rearrangement links TRBV6-5 to TRBJ1-1; D may be TRBD1 (6 bases). This CDR3 has 13 amino acids. V was shortened by 5 bases and J by 4 bases, with 11 bases between the two germline ends. The germline CDR1 and CDR2 sequences are MNHEY and SVGAGI.

As concerns this clone: This CDR3 is also generated by other DNA sequences in the sample. The rearrangement uses TRBV18 and TRBJ2-7, with unresolved D. Germline CDR1 KGHSH, CDR2 LQKENI. CDR3 size: 14 residues. V was clipped by 3 bases and J by 2 bases, with 11 bases between them. CDR3 sequence: CASSPGGVPYEQYF. The CDR3 DNA sequence: TGTGCCAGCTCACCTGGCGGTGTTCCCTACGAGCAGTACTTC. Full variable domain (missing parts from reference TRBV18 and TRBJ2-7): NAGVMQNPRHLVRRRGQEARLRCSPMKGHSHVYWYRQLPEEGLKFMVYLQKENIIDESGMPKERFSAEFPKEGPSILRIQQVVRGDSAAYFCASSPGGVPYEQYFGPGTRLTVT.

The gene calls are TRBV2 and TRBJ1-5, with TRBD1 identical over 9 bases. Germline V CDR1 and CDR2: SNHLY, FYNNEI. This CDR3 has 14 residues. The junction had 7 bases not matched to a gene; V was cut back by 6 bases and J by 7 bases. The CDR3 is CASSLQGARQPQHF. The CDR3 coding sequence is TGTGCCAGCAGCCTACAGGGGGCTAGACAGCCCCAGCATTTT.

The chain recombines TRBV11-2 with TRBJ2-5; 9 positions agree with TRBD2. V was clipped by 3 bases and J by 4 bases; unmatched bases: 3. Germline assignment: CDR1 SGHAT and CDR2 FQNNGV. The CDR3 length is 14 residues. As DNA, the CDR3 is TGTGCCAGCAGCTTGGGACTAGCTCTAGAGACCCAGTACTTC. It is translated as CASSLGLALETQYF.

The genes are TRBV10-3 and TRBJ1-1; 7 bases line up with TRBD1. Germline trimming cut 6 bases from V and 1 base from J; bases unmatched to any gene: 2. Germline V gene sequence: CDR1 ENHRY, CDR2 SYGVKD. This CDR3 spans 13 amino acids. CDR3 sequence: CAISPGGNTEAFF. The CDR3 DNA reads as TGTGCCATCAGCCCAGGGGGGAACACTGAAGCTTTCTTT.

The CDR3: CASSPTGAPGTEYF. The CDR3, as DNA: TGCGCCAGCAGCCCAACAGGGGCCCCCGGGACGGAGTACTTC. The J gene is TRBJ2-7, the V gene TRBV10-1; the match to TRBD1 covers 7 bases. Germline loops: CDR1 WNHNN, CDR2 SYGVQD (reference sequence). Trimming took 6 bases from V and 11 from J; bases not matched to a gene: 16. The CDR3 covers 14 residues.

The chain has TRBV30 and TRBJ2-6; 10 bases map to TRBD1. This CDR3 spans 14 amino acids. Germline V gene sequence: CDR1 GTSNPN, CDR2 SVGIG (reference sequence). The junction had 2 bases not matched to a gene; V was cut back by 7 bases and J by 2 bases. The CDR3 here is CASDRGPGANVLTF. The CDR3 nucleotides read TGTGCCTCAGACAGGGGGCCTGGGGCCAACGTCCTGACTTTC.

This chain links TRBV21-1 with TRBJ1-2; the table's D call, TRBD1, was not checked against the DNA. TRBV21-1 is classified as a pseudogene. This CDR3 spans 17 amino acids. The CDR3 nucleotides read TGTGCCAGCAGCACAAAATCCGGGACAGCAAACGCATATGGCTACACCTTC. Translation gives CASSTKSGTANAYGYTF.

This clone was seen a handful of times. The chain uses TRBV3-1 (or the pseudogene TRBV3-2) and TRBJ2-7; a weak D match, TRBD1 (6 bases). V was trimmed by 2 bases and J by 0 bases, leaving 14 bases between them. This CDR3 has 16 residues. Germline loops: CDR1 LGHDT, CDR2 YNNKEL (reference sequence). In nucleotides, the CDR3 is TGTGCCAGCAGCCAAAGGACAGCAGTCAGCTCCTACGAGCAGTACTTC. The encoded protein is CASSQRTAVSSYEQYF.

This chain uses TRBV19 with TRBJ2-1; D not certain. This CDR3 contains 12 residues. Looked up from germline, CDR1 is LNHDA and CDR2 is SQIVND (reference sequence). Trimming took off 3 bases at V and 7 bases at J, with 7 bases between the two ends. The CDR3 spells CASSMRWNEQFF. For the CDR3, the DNA is TGTGCCAGTAGTATGAGATGGAATGAGCAGTTCTTC.

The chain couples TRBV15 to TRBJ1-1; 11 bases map to TRBD1. Germline V gene sequence: CDR1 LNHNV, CDR2 YYDKDF (reference sequence). CDR3 size: 20 residues. V shed 1 base, J shed 0 bases, and the junction held 13 bases outside the gene matches. The CDR3 protein is CATSRVRDRGFRAMNTEAFF. As DNA, the CDR3 is TGTGCCACCAGCAGAGTAAGGGACAGGGGGTTCAGAGCGATGAACACTGAAGCTTTCTTT.

Turning to this clone: The same CDR3 is also encoded by other DNA sequences in this sample. Written as DNA, the CDR3 is TGTGCCAGCAGCGTAGGGACTAGCGGGAGGGCCTACGAGCAGTACTTC. Its translation: CASSVGTSGRAYEQYF. This chain uses TRBV9 with TRBJ2-7; 15 bases match TRBD2. There are 16 residues in the CDR3. V lost 0 bases and J lost 2; bases outside the gene matches: 0. CDR1 SGDLS and CDR2 YYNGEE come from the germline V gene.

This clone came up once. This sequence joins TRBV28 and TRBJ1-2; possibly TRBD1 for D (5 bases). Germline CDR1 is MDHEN and CDR2 is SYDVKM. With 1 base removed from V and 10 bases from J, the gap between germline ends came to 13 bases. The CDR3 runs to 13 residues. The DNA for the CDR3 is TGTGCCAGCAGTTTATACAGGTCGGGGGACTACACCTTC. Translating gives CASSLYRSGDYTF.